This paragraph covers one T cell receptor beta chain sequence. This record comes from a study of T cell responses to AZD1222 COVID-19 vaccine. Trimming removed 4 bases from V and 6 bases from J, with 12 bases in between. In germline, CDR1 is MNHEY, CDR2 SVGEGT. This CDR3 has 13 amino acids. This table comes from immunoSEQ multiplex PCR, and its TCRdb copy is limited to in-frame clones, with some not included. In the table there are more than 85,000 clones, about nine tenths of which are singletons. The specimen comprised peripheral blood, sampled on day 0 of AZD1222 vaccination. V gene TRBV6-2 or TRBV6-3 combines with J gene TRBJ1-1, with D possibly matching TRBD1 (5 bases). This clonotype originated in an adult in good health. In nucleotides, the CDR3 is TGTGCCAGCAGTTGGGGGGGAAACCCTGAAGCTTTCTTT. Translating gives CASSWGGNPEAFF.